A selection of T cell receptor beta chains follows, all from one sample in a study of T cells after yellow fever vaccination. TCRdb ran MiXCR on the 5' RACE reads and lists one entry per CDR3 protein. The sample holds about 400,000 distinct CDR3 sequences, approximately 6% seen once. The sequenced sample was PBMCs, obtained 5 days after the yellow fever booster vaccination. These receptors all come from a man between 25 and 39 years old who received the YFV17D yellow fever vaccine. Both conserved end residues are part of each CDR3. A D gene is named only where the DNA matches it firmly. Clone size is stated in some rows and not others, as once, few, many or a class when expanded.

j_call d_call v_call clone_size cdr3_aa cdr3_nt
TRBJ2-7 NA TRBV10-3 NA CAISFGTPNQEQYF TGTGCCATCAGTTTCGGGACCCCTAACCAGGAGCAGTACTTC
TRBJ2-1 TRBD2 TRBV29-1 many CSVDGLAGLSVNEQFF TGCAGCGTTGACGGGCTAGCGGGACTATCGGTTAATGAGCAGTTCTTC
TRBJ2-7 TRBD2 TRBV15 few CATSNSGTRVDEQYF TGTGCCACCAGCAACTCCGGGACTAGGGTAGACGAGCAGTACTTC
TRBJ2-7 TRBD2 TRBV6-2/TRBV6-3 NA CASSYSRLAGSYEQYF TGTGCCAGCAGTTACTCTCGGCTAGCGGGCTCCTACGAGCAGTACTTC
TRBJ2-3 NA TRBV20-1 NA CSASGAGTDTQYF TGCAGTGCTAGTGGGGCCGGCACAGATACGCAGTATTTT
TRBJ2-6 TRBD1 TRBV19 NA CASSIRDRPSSGANVLTF TGTGCCAGTAGTATCCGGGACAGGCCTAGCTCTGGGGCCAACGTCCTGACTTTC
TRBJ2-5 TRBD1 TRBV5-1 many CASSYRTGVQETQYF TGCGCCAGCAGCTACAGGACAGGCGTACAAGAGACCCAGTACTTC
TRBJ2-1 NA TRBV4-2 many CASSQEEATASDNEQFF TGTGCCAGCAGCCAAGAAGAAGCGACCGCTTCGGACAATGAGCAGTTCTTC
TRBJ2-7 TRBD1 TRBV12-3/TRBV12-4 few CASSIQGPAYEQYF TGTGCCAGCAGTATACAGGGGCCAGCCTACGAGCAGTACTTC
TRBJ2-7 TRBD1 TRBV20-1 many CSAWGQGLYEQYF TGCAGTGCTTGGGGACAGGGGCTCTACGAGCAGTACTTC
TRBJ2-3 TRBD2 TRBV5-1 many CASSAQRGDTQYF TGCGCCAGCAGCGCGCAGCGGGGAGATACGCAGTATTTT